These 3 T cell receptor beta chains share one sample of origin, sequenced in a study of T cells in Graves' hyperthyroidism and ophthalmopathy. Authors of the study amplified TCR beta CDR3 regions from RNA transcripts. First-round RT-PCR targeting the TCR CDR3 was performed with the HTBI primer set. TCRdb redid the calling of the multiplex PCR reads with MiXCR, one entry per CDR3 protein. The sample has under 450,000 distinct CDR3 sequences; roughly 15% are singletons. The sample comprised blood. The receptors stem from a woman aged 30 to 39 with Graves' hyperthyroidism that later progressed to Graves' ophthalmopathy.

This clonotype was recorded at least ten times. The chain employs TRBV4-1 and TRBJ2-7, with a weak D call TRBD1 (5 bases). The CDR3 sequence is 14 residues long. V gave up 1 base and J gave up 2 bases, with 9 bases separating them. CDR1 is MGHRA and CDR2 is YSYEKL in the germline V gene. CDR3 protein: CASSQARTTYEQYF. The CDR3 coding sequence is TGCGCCAGCAGCCAAGCTAGGACAACCTACGAGCAGTACTTC.

This chain connects TRBV19 to TRBJ2-5; TRBD1 matches 10 bases. Germline lookup yields CDR1 LNHDA and CDR2 SQIVND (reference sequence). The length of the CDR3 is 16 residues. Trimming cost V 5 bases and J 5 bases; bases outside gene matches: 11. The CDR3 here is CASSWKVGQGWETQYF. The CDR3, as DNA: TGTGCCAGTAGTTGGAAGGTGGGACAGGGGTGGGAGACCCAGTACTTC.

This chain joins TRBV4-2 and TRBJ2-7, with D unclear. Trimming pared 0 bases from V and 2 bases from J, leaving 8 bases between. In germline, CDR1 is LGHNA, CDR2 YNFKEQ. The CDR3 extends over 14 amino acids. CDR3 nucleotides: TGTGCCAGCAGCCAAGAGGACGCGCCCTACGAGCAGTACTTC. Translated: CASSQEDAPYEQYF.